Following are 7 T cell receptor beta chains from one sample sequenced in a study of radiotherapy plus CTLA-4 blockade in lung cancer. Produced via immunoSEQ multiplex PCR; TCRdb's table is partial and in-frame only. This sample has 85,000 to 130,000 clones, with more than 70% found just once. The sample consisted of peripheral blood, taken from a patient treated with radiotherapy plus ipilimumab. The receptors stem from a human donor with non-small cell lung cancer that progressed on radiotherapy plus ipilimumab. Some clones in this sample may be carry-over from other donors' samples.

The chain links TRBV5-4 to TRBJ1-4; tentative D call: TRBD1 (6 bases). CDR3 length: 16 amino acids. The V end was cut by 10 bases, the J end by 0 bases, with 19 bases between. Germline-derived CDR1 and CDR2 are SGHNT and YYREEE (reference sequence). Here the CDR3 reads CAVGSGTSATNEKLFF. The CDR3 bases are TGTGCCGTTGGATCCGGGACATCTGCAACTAATGAAAAACTGTTTTTT.

CDR3 nucleotide sequence: TGTGCCAGCAGCTTAGGGGTAGGGACAGCCTCTCTCCACGAGCAGTACTTC. Protein: CASSLGVGTASLHEQYF. The chain combines TRBV7-8 with TRBJ2-7; 7 bases agree with TRBD1. The germline CDR1 and CDR2 sequences are SGHVS and FQNEAQ. The CDR3 contains 17 residues. Trimming at V came to 1 base and at J to 5 bases, leaving 14 bases not matched to a gene.

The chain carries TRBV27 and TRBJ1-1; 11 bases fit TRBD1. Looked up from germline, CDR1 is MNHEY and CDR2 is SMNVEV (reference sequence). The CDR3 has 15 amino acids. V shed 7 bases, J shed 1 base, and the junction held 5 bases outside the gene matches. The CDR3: CASTPGTGGNTEAFF. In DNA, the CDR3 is TGTGCCAGCACTCCCGGGACAGGGGGGAACACTGAAGCTTTCTTT.

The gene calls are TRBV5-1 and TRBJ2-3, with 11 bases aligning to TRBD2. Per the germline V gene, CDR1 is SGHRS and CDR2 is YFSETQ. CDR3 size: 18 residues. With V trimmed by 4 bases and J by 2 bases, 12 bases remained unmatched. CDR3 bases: TGCGCCAGCAGCAGAGACTCCGGACTAGCGGGTATCACAGATACGCAGTATTTT. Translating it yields CASSRDSGLAGITDTQYF.

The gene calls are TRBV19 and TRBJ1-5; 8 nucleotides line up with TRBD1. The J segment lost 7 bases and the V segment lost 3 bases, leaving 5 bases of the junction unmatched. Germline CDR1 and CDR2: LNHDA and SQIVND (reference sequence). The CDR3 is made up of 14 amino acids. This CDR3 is CASSILGTGQPQHF. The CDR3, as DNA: TGTGCCAGTAGTATTCTCGGGACAGGCCAGCCCCAGCATTTT. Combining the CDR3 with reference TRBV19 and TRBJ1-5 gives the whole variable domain DGGITQSPKYLFRKEGQNVTLSCEQNLNHDAMYWYRQDPGQGLRLIYYSQIVNDFQKGDIAEGYSVSREKKESFPLTVTSAQKNPTAFYLCASSILGTGQPQHFGDGTRLSIL.

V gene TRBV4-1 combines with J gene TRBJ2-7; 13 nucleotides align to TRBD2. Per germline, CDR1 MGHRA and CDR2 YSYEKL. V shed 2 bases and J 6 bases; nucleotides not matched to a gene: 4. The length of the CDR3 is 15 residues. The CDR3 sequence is CASSQPGLAGFEQYF. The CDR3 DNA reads TGCGCCAGCAGCCAACCGGGACTAGCGGGATTCGAGCAGTACTTC.

The CDR3 spells CASSLEATNEKLFF. The CDR3 nucleotides are TGTGCCAGCAGCTTGGAGGCAACTAATGAAAAACTGTTTTTT. The chain links TRBV11-1 to TRBJ1-4; the D is unclear. Per the germline V gene, CDR1 is SGHAT and CDR2 is FQDESV (reference sequence). The CDR3 has 14 residues. The V end was cut by 3 bases, the J end by 0 bases, with 5 bases between.